The rows below give T cell receptor beta chains drawn from one sample of a study of post-analysis software for immune sequencing data. TCRdb recomputed calls from the PCR reads with MiXCR, one row per CDR3 protein. This repertoire shows a few hundred thousand distinct CDR3 sequences, less than 40% found once; its top ten account for about an eighth. What was sequenced was blood. These TCRs come from a girl between 10 and 17 years old with multiple sclerosis. Each CDR3 is given with its conserved first and last residue. A D gene is named only where the DNA matches it firmly. Where a row states a size, it is once, few, many or the class of an expanded clone; other rows omit it.

cdr3_aa: CASSRQGGSYNSPLHF
d_call: TRBD1
v_call: TRBV6-5
j_call: TRBJ1-6
clone_size: -

cdr3_aa: CASTAGLGEGRFEAFF
d_call: -
v_call: TRBV6-1
j_call: TRBJ1-1
clone_size: -

cdr3_aa: CASSKLGTGGMTGELFF
d_call: TRBD1
v_call: TRBV6-6
j_call: TRBJ2-2
clone_size: -

cdr3_aa: CASSLVEEKLFF
d_call: -
v_call: TRBV12-3/TRBV12-4
j_call: TRBJ1-4
clone_size: few

cdr3_aa: CASSIGVSSGTGTDTQYF
d_call: -
v_call: TRBV5-1
j_call: TRBJ2-3
clone_size: -

cdr3_aa: CASSLRSDNYGYTF
d_call: -
v_call: TRBV7-9
j_call: TRBJ1-2
clone_size: -

cdr3_aa: CASSLDPGFMQFF
d_call: -
v_call: TRBV11-2
j_call: TRBJ2-1
clone_size: few

cdr3_aa: CSVGGRSIPASYEQYF
d_call: -
v_call: TRBV20-1
j_call: TRBJ2-7
clone_size: -

cdr3_aa: CASSLGAGNEQFF
d_call: -
v_call: TRBV7-9
j_call: TRBJ2-1
clone_size: few

cdr3_aa: CASRWGSRADTQYF
d_call: -
v_call: TRBV27
j_call: TRBJ2-3
clone_size: many

cdr3_aa: CATSRDYPGTGEETQYF
d_call: TRBD1
v_call: TRBV15
j_call: TRBJ2-5
clone_size: few

cdr3_aa: CSVESRDRDGYTF
d_call: TRBD1
v_call: TRBV29-1
j_call: TRBJ1-2
clone_size: many

cdr3_aa: CASSKTSSGYEQYF
d_call: TRBD2
v_call: TRBV2
j_call: TRBJ2-7
clone_size: -

cdr3_aa: CASSSQVLTEAFF
d_call: -
v_call: TRBV11-2
j_call: TRBJ1-1
clone_size: -

cdr3_aa: CASCLVEDHEQYF
d_call: -
v_call: TRBV5-1
j_call: TRBJ2-7
clone_size: -

cdr3_aa: CASSPIRRGTGGRDTQYF
d_call: TRBD1
v_call: TRBV7-8
j_call: TRBJ2-3
clone_size: few

cdr3_aa: CASSVGGQPQHF
d_call: -
v_call: TRBV7-2
j_call: TRBJ1-5
clone_size: -

cdr3_aa: CASSFDRIEQYF
d_call: -
v_call: TRBV6-5
j_call: TRBJ2-7
clone_size: -

cdr3_aa: CASSLVGQGNSPLHF
d_call: TRBD1
v_call: TRBV5-5
j_call: TRBJ1-6
clone_size: -

cdr3_aa: CASRTGFSTDTQYF
d_call: -
v_call: TRBV28
j_call: TRBJ2-3
clone_size: many

cdr3_aa: CASSVGSGGNEQYF
d_call: TRBD2
v_call: TRBV9
j_call: TRBJ2-7
clone_size: -

cdr3_aa: CASSGGMSYNSPLHF
d_call: -
v_call: TRBV19
j_call: TRBJ1-6
clone_size: -

cdr3_aa: CASSPQSGINEQYF
d_call: -
v_call: TRBV12-3/TRBV12-4
j_call: -
clone_size: -

cdr3_aa: CASSGESAGLPLHF
d_call: -
v_call: TRBV6-1
j_call: TRBJ1-6
clone_size: -

cdr3_aa: CAWKPAGGSREQFF
d_call: TRBD2
v_call: TRBV30
j_call: TRBJ2-1
clone_size: -

cdr3_aa: CASSQVAGYSNQPQHF
d_call: -
v_call: TRBV4-1
j_call: TRBJ1-5
clone_size: -

cdr3_aa: CASRYGQGTCGYTF
d_call: TRBD1
v_call: TRBV12-3/TRBV12-4
j_call: TRBJ1-2
clone_size: -

cdr3_aa: CASSKGGRSVQGNEKLFF
d_call: -
v_call: TRBV27
j_call: TRBJ1-4
clone_size: -

cdr3_aa: CSAMTSSSGNTIYF
d_call: -
v_call: TRBV20-1
j_call: TRBJ1-3
clone_size: -

cdr3_aa: CASSQGTRKDTQYF
d_call: -
v_call: TRBV4-3
j_call: TRBJ2-3
clone_size: -

cdr3_aa: CASSILAGGYNEQFF
d_call: TRBD2
v_call: TRBV27
j_call: TRBJ2-1
clone_size: -

cdr3_aa: CASSLGERKGSYEQYF
d_call: -
v_call: TRBV7-9
j_call: TRBJ2-7
clone_size: few

cdr3_aa: CATSDTGGIYTDTQYF
d_call: TRBD2
v_call: TRBV24-1
j_call: TRBJ2-3
clone_size: -

cdr3_aa: CASSIGTGENQPQHF
d_call: TRBD1
v_call: TRBV5-1
j_call: TRBJ1-5
clone_size: -

cdr3_aa: CASSESGPGGEQFF
d_call: -
v_call: TRBV14
j_call: TRBJ2-1
clone_size: once

cdr3_aa: CSARKPGQQETQYF
d_call: TRBD1
v_call: TRBV20-1
j_call: TRBJ2-5
clone_size: -

cdr3_aa: CASSLQGKSLHF
d_call: -
v_call: TRBV28
j_call: TRBJ1-6
clone_size: -

cdr3_aa: CASGRGGNTEAFF
d_call: -
v_call: TRBV7-9
j_call: TRBJ1-1
clone_size: -

cdr3_aa: CSASGLAGTYEQYF
d_call: TRBD2
v_call: TRBV20-1
j_call: TRBJ2-7
clone_size: -

cdr3_aa: CASSLGGTSESGANVLTF
d_call: TRBD2
v_call: TRBV5-1
j_call: TRBJ2-6
clone_size: -

cdr3_aa: CASSLGEGHEQFF
d_call: -
v_call: TRBV7-7
j_call: TRBJ2-1
clone_size: few

cdr3_aa: CASSLNPRDRTQETQYF
d_call: TRBD1
v_call: TRBV5-1
j_call: TRBJ2-5
clone_size: few

cdr3_aa: CASSPLGQPTDTQYF
d_call: -
v_call: TRBV12-3/TRBV12-4
j_call: TRBJ2-3
clone_size: -

cdr3_aa: CASSPRLGGGLNEKLFF
d_call: -
v_call: TRBV5-1
j_call: TRBJ1-4
clone_size: -

cdr3_aa: CASSSPGQAGLEQYF
d_call: TRBD1
v_call: TRBV25-1
j_call: TRBJ2-7
clone_size: -

cdr3_aa: CASSSLKGAWGTQYF
d_call: TRBD1
v_call: TRBV7-6
j_call: -
clone_size: few

cdr3_aa: CATSDYSSDTDTQYF
d_call: -
v_call: TRBV24-1
j_call: TRBJ2-3
clone_size: few

cdr3_aa: CASSFLASGANVLTF
d_call: -
v_call: TRBV5-1
j_call: TRBJ2-6
clone_size: -

cdr3_aa: CASSQVGARERFF
d_call: -
v_call: TRBV4-1
j_call: TRBJ2-5
clone_size: -

cdr3_aa: CSAREQTGPYNEQFF
d_call: TRBD1
v_call: TRBV20-1
j_call: TRBJ2-1
clone_size: -